This T cell receptor (beta chain) was sequenced for a study of blood T cell repertoires in COVID-19. Study-wide context: The samples span acute and convalescent COVID-19 from the United States, Italy and Spain. In each case, the material was cDNA or gDNA derived from T cells, B-cell-depleted T cells, or PBMCs.

Under the authors' procedure: Amplification of reference gene primers provided the estimated nucleated cell counts. Produced via immunoSEQ multiplex PCR; TCRdb's table is partial and in-frame only. V, J and clone size reflect that table, while D and trimming were determined from the DNA. Of approximately 150,000 clones in the sample, roughly 81% are singletons; the top ten hold 2% to 3%. Germline V gene data show CDR1 as KGHDR and CDR2 as SFDVKD. Trimming at V came to 7 bases and at J to 1 base, leaving 3 bases not matched to a gene. The CDR3 has 14 residues. The specimen was peripheral blood. The source is a human donor with acute or convalescent COVID-19. The donor label of this sample is uncertain. The chain couples TRBV24-1 to TRBJ2-1, with TRBD2 matching over 7 bases. As DNA, the CDR3 is TGTGCCACCAGCCCGGGGGGTTCCTACAATGAGCAGTTCTTC. Translated: CATSPGGSYNEQFF.